These 23 T cell receptor beta chains were all obtained from the same sample, sequenced in a study of shared clonotypes between healthy human individuals. Assay: immunoSEQ multiplex PCR; the TCRdb copy retains only in-frame clones and omits some. The sample has around 2.5 million clones, 93% seen once. The specimen sequenced was naive CD4+ T cells from PBMCs. The sample's subset: CD45RA+ positively selected. The source is a man between 18 and 29 years old in good health. Some clones in this sample may be carry-over from other donors' samples.

The chain is built from TRBV5-1 and TRBJ2-1; 8 nucleotides agree with TRBD2. Trimming took 2 bases from V and 7 from J; bases not matched to a gene: 8. The CDR3 runs to 15 residues. Germline CDR1 and CDR2: SGHRS and YFSETQ. CDR3 protein: CASSFGSGSGNEQFF. The CDR3 coding sequence is TGCGCCAGCAGCTTTGGGAGCGGGAGTGGTAATGAGCAGTTCTTC.

The chain joins TRBV9 to TRBJ1-4; a possible D gene is TRBD1 (5 bases). V was shortened by 0 bases and J by 7 bases, with 10 bases between the two germline ends. The CDR3 runs to 14 residues. Germline CDR1 reads SGDLS; CDR2 reads YYNGEE. The CDR3: CASSVEPTGEKLFF. DNA of the CDR3: TGTGCCAGCAGCGTAGAGCCAACAGGTGAAAAACTGTTTTTT.

The chain is built from TRBV28 and TRBJ2-2; 9 bases are a match to TRBD1. Trimming at V came to 6 bases and at J to 5 bases, leaving 13 bases not matched to a gene. The germline V gene encodes CDR1 MDHEN and CDR2 SYDVKM. The CDR3 totals 17 residues. The CDR3 loop reads CASSQDPGTGMTGELFF. In nucleotides, the CDR3 is TGTGCCAGCAGCCAGGACCCCGGGACAGGGATGACCGGGGAGCTGTTTTTT.

The rearrangement uses TRBV4-2 and TRBJ2-7; 9 bases fit TRBD2. Germline CDR1 and CDR2: LGHNA and YNFKEQ. The CDR3 runs 16 residues. V lost 0 bases to trimming and J lost 4 bases; unmatched junction nucleotides: 7. CDR3 sequence reads: CASSQEKTSGGYEQYF. CDR3 coding DNA: TGTGCCAGCAGCCAAGAAAAGACTAGCGGAGGGTACGAGCAGTACTTC.

V is TRBV7-9 and J is TRBJ1-4, with D tentatively TRBD1 (5 bases). Looked up from germline, CDR1 is SEHNR and CDR2 is FQNEAQ (reference sequence). The CDR3 is made up of 15 amino acids. Between the trimmed V and J ends, which lost 5 bases and 2 bases, there was a span of 12 bases. The CDR3 reads CASSPSWGTNEKLFF. DNA of the CDR3: TGTGCCAGCAGCCCCTCATGGGGGACTAATGAAAAACTGTTTTTT.

The rearrangement joins TRBV9 to TRBJ1-1; D ambiguous. Germline V gives CDR1 SGDLS, CDR2 YYNGEE. Trimming removed 0 bases at V and 5 bases at J, with 11 bases between. CDR3 size: 14 residues. For the CDR3, the DNA is TGTGCCAGCAGCGTAGCCGGGATCGGTACTGAAGCTTTCTTT. This translates into CASSVAGIGTEAFF.

The chain has TRBV5-4 and TRBJ1-2; 8 nucleotides line up with TRBD1. The CDR3 is 16 amino acids. V trimming: 0 bases; J trimming: 2 bases; junction bases outside the gene matches: 6. CDR1 and CDR2 from the germline V gene are SGHNT and YYREEE (reference sequence). The CDR3 DNA follows: TGTGCCAGCAGCTTGGATAGGGCAGGGGGCAACTATGGCTACACCTTC. It specifies CASSLDRAGGNYGYTF.

The chain carries TRBV7-9 and TRBJ2-5; possibly TRBD1 for D (6 bases). The CDR3 loop spans 15 amino acids. CDR1 SEHNR and CDR2 FQNEAQ come from the germline V gene (reference sequence). V lost 5 bases to trimming and J lost 5 bases, with 18 bases between them. CDR3 nucleotides: TGTGCCAGCAGCCCCGGGACACCAAGGAGCGAGACCCAGTACTTC. As protein: CASSPGTPRSETQYF.

A single count supports this clone. The chain carries TRBV5-1 and TRBJ2-7; no definite D call. The length of the CDR3 is 15 residues. The germline CDR1 and CDR2 sequences are SGHRS and YFSETQ. Trimming took off 1 base at V and 4 bases at J, with 15 bases between the two ends. The CDR3 spells CASSLTSHERYEQYF. For the CDR3, the DNA is TGCGCCAGCAGCTTGACCTCCCATGAAAGGTACGAGCAGTACTTC. The variable domain in full, completed from reference TRBV5-1 and TRBJ2-7, reads KAGVTQTPRYLIKTRGQQVTLSCSPISGHRSVSWYQQTPGQGLQFLFEYFSETQRNKGNFPGRFSGRQFSNSRSEMNVSTLELGDSALYLCASSLTSHERYEQYFGPGTRLTVT.

The chain has TRBV19 and TRBJ1-4, with unresolved D. The CDR3 sequence is 13 residues long. V lost 4 bases to trimming and J lost 6 bases, with 9 bases between them. Germline values: CDR1 LNHDA, CDR2 SQIVND (reference sequence). The CDR3 nucleotides are TGTGCCAGTAGTAAGAAAAGGGATGAAAAACTGTTTTTT. Protein product: CASSKKRDEKLFF.

J is TRBJ2-1 and V is TRBV11-3; 9 positions match TRBD2. V was clipped by 4 bases and J by 5 bases; unmatched bases: 12. This CDR3 spans 17 amino acids. From germline, CDR1 is SGHNT and CDR2 YENEEA. CDR3 region: CASSSQFSGRGDNEQFF. The CDR3 coding sequence is TGTGCCAGCAGCTCCCAGTTTAGCGGGAGAGGGGACAATGAGCAGTTCTTC.

There are a few counts of this clone. V is TRBV18 and J is TRBJ2-2; D is uncertain. Germline CDR1 and CDR2: KGHSH and LQKENI. The V gene lost 3 bases and the J gene lost 3 bases, with 8 bases spanning the gap. CDR3 size: 14 residues. Here the CDR3 reads CASSPERDTGELFF. The CDR3 DNA follows: TGTGCCAGCTCACCCGAACGGGACACCGGGGAGCTGTTTTTT.

The gene calls are TRBV25-1 and TRBJ2-7; D not resolved. CDR1 is MGHDK and CDR2 is SYGVNS in the germline V gene. CDR3 length: 12 amino acids. V lost 0 bases to trimming and J lost 6 bases, with 6 bases between them. The CDR3 sequence: CASSEYGSEQYF. The CDR3 bases are TGTGCCAGCAGTGAATATGGCAGCGAGCAGTACTTC.

For this clone: The sample carries other DNA sequences with the same CDR3. V gene TRBV18 combines with J gene TRBJ2-7, with TRBD2 identical over 13 bases. V lost 4 bases to trimming and J lost 0 bases; unmatched junction nucleotides: 3. Germline assignment: CDR1 KGHSH and CDR2 LQKENI. There are 16 residues in the CDR3. The DNA for the CDR3 is TGTGCCAGCTCACTTGGACTAGCGGGAGTCTCCTACGAGCAGTACTTC. This sequence encodes CASSLGLAGVSYEQYF.

CDR3 nucleotide sequence: TGTGCCAGCAGCTCCCTCTTCGACAGGGGTCCGGGCGAGCAGTACTTC. Translated: CASSSLFDRGPGEQYF. The chain uses TRBV7-9 and TRBJ2-7; 8 positions match TRBD1. V trimming: 4 bases; J trimming: 6 bases; junction bases outside the gene matches: 14. CDR1 SEHNR and CDR2 FQNEAQ come from the germline V gene (reference sequence). CDR3 length: 16 residues.

V gene TRBV4-2 combines with J gene TRBJ2-5; 7 positions agree with TRBD2. CDR3 size: 15 residues. V lost 4 bases and J lost 3; bases outside the gene matches: 8. Looked up from germline, CDR1 is LGHNA and CDR2 is YNFKEQ. The CDR3: CASSRLASGEETQYF. The CDR3 DNA reads as TGTGCCAGCAGCCGCCTGGCTAGCGGTGAAGAGACCCAGTACTTC.

The chain carries TRBV5-1 and TRBJ2-1; TRBD2 matches 14 bases. The CDR3 extends over 15 amino acids. The J segment lost 12 bases and the V segment lost 0 bases, leaving 5 bases of the junction unmatched. Germline V lookup: CDR1 SGHRS, CDR2 YFSETQ. DNA for the CDR3: TGCGCCAGCAGCTTGGCCTCAGGACTAGCGGGAGGGCAGTTCTTC. Protein product: CASSLASGLAGGQFF.

The J gene is TRBJ2-5, the V gene TRBV2, with D possibly being TRBD1 or TRBD2 (6 bases each). Germline CDR1 and CDR2: SNHLY and FYNNEI. Deletions cut 11 bases from V and 4 bases from J, with 17 bases between. The CDR3 is made up of 13 amino acids. The CDR3 sequence: CASGVQGGETQYF. In DNA, the CDR3 is TGTGCCTCAGGGGTACAGGGAGGAGAGACCCAGTACTTC.

This clone was observed a handful of times. This chain uses TRBV15 with TRBJ1-1; TRBD1 aligns across 7 bases. The J segment lost 1 base and the V segment lost 3 bases, leaving 5 bases of the junction unmatched. The germline CDR1 and CDR2 sequences are LNHNV and YYDKDF (reference sequence). The CDR3 is 15 residues long. DNA of the CDR3: TGTGCCACCAGCAGGGCATGGACAGGGAACACTGAAGCTTTCTTT. This translates into CATSRAWTGNTEAFF.

The chain uses TRBV7-3 and TRBJ1-5; D uncertain. This CDR3 comprises 13 residues. The ends were cut back, 5 bases at V and 5 bases at J, with 10 bases in the middle. Germline lookup yields CDR1 SGHTA and CDR2 FQGTGA. The CDR3 region is CASSPDGYQPQHF. CDR3 bases: TGTGCCAGCAGCCCGGACGGATATCAGCCCCAGCATTTT.

This clone was seen only once. The chain employs TRBV7-7 and TRBJ2-3; the match to TRBD1 covers 9 bases. The ends lost 5 bases at V and 6 bases at J; junction bases unmatched: 6. In germline, CDR1 is SSHAT, CDR2 FNYEAQ (reference sequence). The CDR3 loop spans 14 amino acids. CDR3 sequence reads: CASSRDRDADTQYF. DNA of the CDR3: TGTGCCAGCAGCCGGGACAGGGACGCCGATACGCAGTATTTT.

This chain links TRBV30 with TRBJ1-1; possible D gene TRBD1, 6 bases. The V end lost 0 bases, the J end lost 11 bases, and 16 bases lay between the germline ends. Germline V gives CDR1 GTSNPN, CDR2 SVGIG (reference sequence). CDR3 size: 13 residues. The DNA of the CDR3 is TGTGCCTGGAGTGTAGGTCCCACAGGGCTGGCTTTCTTT. Translated: CAWSVGPTGLAFF. Full variable domain (remainder filled in from reference TRBV30 and TRBJ1-1): SQTIHQWPATLVQPVGSPLSLECTVEGTSNPNLYWYRQAAGRGLQLLFYSVGIGQISSEVPQNLSASRPQDRQFILSSKKLLLSDSGFYLCAWSVGPTGLAFFGQGTRLTVV.

The V call is TRBV19, the J call TRBJ2-5; a weak D match, TRBD1 (6 bases). The CDR3 loop spans 13 amino acids. Germline V lookup: CDR1 LNHDA, CDR2 SQIVND (reference sequence). The V and J ends lost 6 bases and 1 base respectively, with 9 bases between them. The CDR3 is CASSRGPQETQYF. In DNA, the CDR3 is TGTGCCAGTAGCAGGGGACCCCAAGAGACCCAGTACTTC.